Listed here are 20 T cell receptor beta chains from one sample, sequenced in a study of cytomegalovirus exposure and HLA in healthy donors. 60 Vbeta and 13 Jbeta primers were used in PCR. Produced via immunoSEQ multiplex PCR; TCRdb's table is partial and in-frame only. Of 160,000 or so clones listed, roughly 83% are singletons. Material for sequencing was PBMCs. These receptors came from a woman younger than 35 in good health and CMV-seronegative.

The chain has TRBV4-1 and TRBJ2-3; the match to TRBD2 covers 8 bases. The CDR3 runs to 16 residues. Germline trimming cut 4 bases from V and 4 bases from J; bases unmatched to any gene: 10. The germline CDR1 and CDR2 sequences are MGHRA and YSYEKL. The CDR3 region is CASSPYFSGGADTQYF. Here the CDR3 DNA reads TGCGCCAGCAGCCCATATTTCAGCGGGGGCGCAGATACGCAGTATTTT.

V gene TRBV5-6 combines with J gene TRBJ2-5, with D possibly being TRBD1 (6 bases). Germline values: CDR1 SGHDT, CDR2 YYEEEE. This CDR3 comprises 13 residues. V lost 2 bases and J 5 bases, leaving 10 bases between the germline ends. The CDR3 coding sequence is TGTGCCAGCAGCTTCAGTCAGGGGGAGACCCAGTACTTC. Translating gives CASSFSQGETQYF. The variable domain in full, with the rest retrieved from reference TRBV5-6 and TRBJ2-5, is DAGVTQSPTHLIKTRGQQVTLRCSPKSGHDTVSWYQQALGQGPQFIFQYYEEEERQRGNFPDRFSGHQFPNYSSELNVNALLLGDSALYLCASSFSQGETQYFGPGTRLLVL.

The V and J genes are TRBV25-1 and TRBJ2-4, with 7 bases that match TRBD2. V shed 5 bases, J shed 7 bases, and the junction held 2 bases outside the gene matches. Germline lookup yields CDR1 MGHDK and CDR2 SYGVNS. CDR3 length: 12 residues. The CDR3 is CASSKLANIQYF. DNA of the CDR3: TGTGCCAGCAGTAAACTAGCGAACATTCAGTACTTC.

This clone was seen a single time. V is TRBV6-5 and J is TRBJ2-7, with D uncertain. V was clipped by 3 bases and J by 1 base, with 7 bases between them. The CDR3 totals 13 residues. The germline CDR1 and CDR2 sequences are MNHEY and SVGAGI. The CDR3 loop reads CASSYLQSYEQYF. CDR3 DNA sequence: TGTGCCAGCAGTTATTTACAGTCCTACGAGCAGTACTTC.

The chain has TRBV7-8 and TRBJ1-1; 9 nucleotides line up with TRBD1. V lost 5 bases to trimming and J lost 1 base; unmatched junction nucleotides: 5. CDR1 and CDR2 from the germline V gene are SGHVS and FQNEAQ. CDR3 length equals 15 residues. The CDR3 sequence: CASSRTGAENTEAFF. Here the CDR3 DNA reads TGTGCCAGCAGCCGGACAGGGGCTGAGAACACTGAAGCTTTCTTT.

This chain connects TRBV5-1 to TRBJ2-3; 9 nucleotides match TRBD2. J lost 6 bases, V lost 3 bases, and 8 bases had no gene match. The germline CDR1 and CDR2 sequences are SGHRS and YFSETQ. CDR3 length: 15 amino acids. The CDR3 nucleotides read TGCGCCAGCAGCTCGTTGGCGGGGGGGGATGATACGCAGTATTTT. It specifies CASSSLAGGDDTQYF.

This clone was recorded once. The chain is built from TRBV6-1 and TRBJ2-7; 9 nucleotides agree with TRBD1. The CDR3 covers 14 residues. J lost 2 bases, V lost 7 bases, and 6 bases had no gene match. Germline CDR1 MNHNS, CDR2 SASEGT. CDR3 in DNA: TGTGCCAGCATTCTGGGGGACAGGGCCTACGAGCAGTACTTC. The encoded protein is CASILGDRAYEQYF.

The genes are TRBV4-2 and TRBJ2-3, with 11 bases matching TRBD2. The J segment lost 4 bases and the V segment lost 1 base, leaving 1 base of the junction unmatched. The CDR3 covers 15 residues. CDR1 is LGHNA and CDR2 is YNFKEQ in the germline V gene. The CDR3 DNA reads as TGTGCCAGCAGCCAAGTAGCGGGGGGGCCAGATACGCAGTATTTT. Residues: CASSQVAGGPDTQYF.

Written as DNA, the CDR3 is TGTGCCAGCAGAAGAGGGGGATCGAACACTGAAGCTTTCTTT. Protein product: CASRRGGSNTEAFF. The chain employs TRBV7-6 and TRBJ1-1; D might be TRBD1 (6 bases). Looked up from germline, CDR1 is SGHVS and CDR2 is FNYEAQ. Trimming pared 6 bases from V and 1 base from J, leaving 12 bases between. The CDR3 length is 14 residues.

V usage is TRBV6-1 and J usage is TRBJ1-2; TRBD1 matches at 7 bases. Germline V gene lookup returns CDR1 MNHNS and CDR2 SASEGT. This CDR3 spans 13 amino acids. The V and J ends lost 5 bases and 3 bases, in that order; junction bases with no gene match: 3. CDR3: CASSRDSYYGYTF. In DNA form, the CDR3 reads TGTGCCAGCAGTCGGGACAGCTACTATGGCTACACCTTC.

This clone was detected only once. This chain joins TRBV19 and TRBJ1-4; tentative D call: TRBD1 (5 bases). CDR3 length: 14 amino acids. Germline V gene data show CDR1 as LNHDA and CDR2 as SQIVND (reference sequence). V was clipped by 8 bases and J by 7 bases, with 17 bases between them. DNA for the CDR3: TGTGCCAGTTTGCTAAGGGCCGGGGGTGAAAAACTGTTTTTT. Encoded protein: CASLLRAGGEKLFF.

This chain links TRBV6-5 with TRBJ1-4; D is perhaps TRBD1 (5 bases). V lost 6 bases and J lost 8, with 16 bases in between. The CDR3 is 14 residues long. Germline V gives CDR1 MNHEY, CDR2 SVGAGI. The CDR3 DNA is TGTGCCAGCAGGGAGGGGACCCAGAGGGAAAAACTGTTTTTT. Protein: CASREGTQREKLFF.

This chain links TRBV7-2 with TRBJ2-1; TRBD1 aligns across 9 bases. The germline V gene encodes CDR1 SGHTA and CDR2 FQGNSA. Germline trimming cut 4 bases from V and 2 bases from J; bases unmatched to any gene: 6. The CDR3 loop spans 16 amino acids. The CDR3 here is CASSWGYRGPYNEQFF. The CDR3 bases are TGTGCCAGCAGCTGGGGGTACAGGGGGCCCTACAATGAGCAGTTCTTC.

The chain carries TRBV5-1 and TRBJ2-3; D possibly corresponds to TRBD1 (5 bases). V lost 5 bases and J lost 6, with 10 bases in between. Germline CDR1 reads SGHRS; CDR2 reads YFSETQ. This CDR3 contains 12 residues. CDR3 nucleotides: TGCGCCAGCAGGACAGTTAAGGATACGCAGTATTTT. Its protein product is CASRTVKDTQYF. The complete variable domain, with remaining parts taken from reference TRBV5-1 and TRBJ2-3, reads KAGVTQTPRYLIKTRGQQVTLSCSPISGHRSVSWYQQTPGQGLQFLFEYFSETQRNKGNFPGRFSGRQFSNSRSEMNVSTLELGDSALYLCASRTVKDTQYFGPGTRLTVL.

The chain employs TRBV30 and TRBJ1-1; 10 bases are shared with TRBD1. V lost 1 base and J lost 1; bases outside the gene matches: 3. Germline-derived CDR1 and CDR2 are GTSNPN and SVGIG (reference sequence). The CDR3 covers 15 residues. CDR3 sequence (DNA): TGTGCCTGGAGTGGACAGGGGGCGAGGAACACTGAAGCTTTCTTT. It translates to CAWSGQGARNTEAFF.

For this clone: The germline gene is not matched at one end of the junction; a read error may be the cause. The rearrangement links TRBV7-9 to TRBJ1-1; a possible D gene is TRBD1 (6 bases). Per the germline V gene, CDR1 is SEHNR and CDR2 is FQNEAQ (reference sequence). The CDR3 is 17 amino acids. CDR3 in DNA: TGTTCCAGCAGCCTGGCGATTGTTGGGGGCTTTTCTACTGAAGCTTTCTTT. Its translation: CSSSLAIVGGFSTEAFF.

V gene TRBV10-3 combines with J gene TRBJ2-7; a weak D match, TRBD1 (5 bases). V gave up 1 base and J gave up 4 bases, with 8 bases separating them. The V gene's germline CDR1 is ENHRY and CDR2 SYGVKD. This CDR3 has 13 amino acids. The CDR3 loop is CAISEWGTYEQYF. DNA for the CDR3: TGTGCCATCAGTGAGTGGGGCACGTACGAGCAGTACTTC.

The chain is built from TRBV6-5 and TRBJ2-5, with D possibly being TRBD1 (5 bases). This CDR3 spans 14 amino acids. The germline V gene has CDR1 MNHEY and CDR2 SVGAGI. Trimming stripped 5 bases from V and 1 base from J, with 11 bases between. The CDR3, as DNA: TGTGCCAGCAGTCCCGGACACTCCCAAGAGACCCAGTACTTC. This encodes CASSPGHSQETQYF.

The gene calls are TRBV6-6 and TRBJ1-2; D not certain. The V and J ends lost 6 bases and 8 bases respectively, with 19 bases between them. The CDR3 spans 14 residues. CDR1 and CDR2 (germline): MNHNY, SVGAGI (reference sequence). The CDR3 DNA sequence: TGTGCCAGCAGCCAGGACCGAGGGTTTGGGGGCTACACCTTC. It encodes CASSQDRGFGGYTF.

V is TRBV18 and J is TRBJ1-2, with 8 bases that match TRBD1. Germline V lookup: CDR1 KGHSH, CDR2 LQKENI. The trim removed 0 bases at V and 8 bases at J, leaving 8 bases unmatched. The CDR3 length is 15 residues. In DNA, the CDR3 is TGTGCCAGCTCACCACCGGGGCAGGGGGCGCAAGGCTACACCTTC. This gives the protein CASSPPGQGAQGYTF.